Following are 9 T cell receptor beta chains from one sample sequenced in a study of cytomegalovirus exposure and HLA in healthy donors. PCR used 60 Vbeta primers and 13 Jbeta primers. The data were produced by immunoSEQ multiplex PCR, yet TCRdb's version contains in-frame clones alone and is incomplete. This table has 100,000 to 150,000 clones, 70% to 75% appearing once. Sequencing was done on a sample of PBMCs. These receptors came from a male donor in good health and CMV-seronegative.

J is TRBJ2-7 and V is TRBV28, with a weak D call TRBD2 (6 bases). Germline V gives CDR1 MDHEN, CDR2 SYDVKM. The CDR3 is 13 residues long. The germline V and J ends were trimmed by 4 bases and 9 bases, with 16 bases remaining between them. The CDR3 DNA follows: TGTGCCAGCAGTTCTGGAGGGAGCGAGGTGCAGTACTTC. Protein sequence: CASSSGGSEVQYF.

The rearrangement links TRBV9 to TRBJ1-6; D perhaps matches TRBD1 (5 bases). CDR3 size: 14 residues. The V and J ends lost 3 bases and 7 bases respectively, with 11 bases between them. Germline V gene lookup returns CDR1 SGDLS and CDR2 YYNGEE. The CDR3 loop reads CASSGSGGNSPLHF. CDR3 DNA: TGTGCCAGCAGCGGAAGCGGGGGGAATTCACCCCTCCACTTT. Full variable domain (rest looked up from reference TRBV9 and TRBJ1-6): DSGVTQTPKHLITATGQRVTLRCSPRSGDLSVYWYQQSLDQGLQFLIQYYNGEERAKGNILERFSAQQFPDLHSELNLSSLELGDSALYFCASSGSGGNSPLHFGNGTRLTVT.

This chain links TRBV28 with TRBJ2-2; D is possibly TRBD1 (7 bases). The CDR3 consists of 17 residues. The ends were cut back, 6 bases at V and 7 bases at J, with 24 bases in the middle. Germline V gene data show CDR1 as MDHEN and CDR2 as SYDVKM. CDR3 sequence: CASSSPGQGGRGGELFF. The CDR3 DNA sequence: TGTGCCAGCAGCTCCCCCGGGCAGGGGGGACGGGGCGGGGAGCTGTTTTTT.

The chain has TRBV7-9 and TRBJ1-1; 9 bases are a match to TRBD1. The germline V gene encodes CDR1 SEHNR and CDR2 FQNEAQ (reference sequence). CDR3 length equals 17 residues. V was clipped by 1 base and J by 6 bases; unmatched bases: 12. The CDR3 nucleotides read TGTGCCAGCAGCTTAGTAACGCATCGGGACAGGGTGTCTGAAGCTTTCTTT. Protein product: CASSLVTHRDRVSEAFF.

This chain joins TRBV11-3 and TRBJ2-7; a possible D gene is TRBD1 (6 bases). Germline CDR1 and CDR2: SGHNT and YENEEA. This CDR3 comprises 13 residues. Trimming took off 0 bases at V and 3 bases at J, with 6 bases between the two ends. This CDR3 is CASSLDRGYEQYF. DNA of the CDR3: TGTGCCAGCAGCTTAGACAGGGGCTACGAGCAGTACTTC. Supplemented by reference TRBV11-3 and TRBJ2-7, the full variable domain reads EAGVVQSPRYKIIEKKQPVAFWCNPISGHNTLYWYLQNLGQGPELLIRYENEEAVDDSQLPKDRFSAERLKGVDSTLKIQPAELGDSAVYLCASSLDRGYEQYFGPGTRLTVT.

This chain links TRBV30 with TRBJ1-1, with 8 bases aligning to TRBD1. The CDR3 is made up of 12 amino acids. Trimming at V came to 4 bases and at J to 6 bases, leaving 4 bases not matched to a gene. The V gene's germline CDR1 is GTSNPN and CDR2 SVGIG (reference sequence). The CDR3 DNA is TGTGCCTGGACAGGGGGCCATTCTGAAGCTTTCTTT. Amino acid sequence: CAWTGGHSEAFF.

V gene TRBV7-2 combines with J gene TRBJ2-7; perhaps TRBD2 as D (5 bases). The germline gives CDR1 SGHTA, CDR2 FQGNSA. This CDR3 spans 15 amino acids. Trimming shortened V by 3 bases and J by 1 base, and 13 bases separated the two germline ends. The CDR3 DNA reads TGTGCCAGCAGCTTCGGACGGGGAAATTCCTACGAGCAGTACTTC. Translating gives CASSFGRGNSYEQYF.

V and J are TRBV2 and TRBJ1-4; the match to TRBD1 covers 9 bases. V dropped 5 bases and J dropped 4; count of bases not matched to a gene: 5. CDR1 is SNHLY, CDR2 FYNNEI, per germline. CDR3 length: 15 amino acids. The chain's CDR3 is CASSLTGGRNEKLFF. The CDR3 DNA reads TGTGCCAGCAGTCTTACAGGGGGCCGTAATGAAAAACTGTTTTTT.

The V and J genes are TRBV5-1 and TRBJ2-3; 8 bases fit TRBD2. The CDR3 totals 17 residues. V was clipped by 6 bases and J by 1 base; unmatched bases: 13. CDR1 SGHRS and CDR2 YFSETQ come from the germline V gene. CDR3 residues: CASTLASTSGRTDTQYF. The DNA for the CDR3 is TGCGCCAGCACCCTGGCTTCAACTAGCGGACGCACAGATACGCAGTATTTT.